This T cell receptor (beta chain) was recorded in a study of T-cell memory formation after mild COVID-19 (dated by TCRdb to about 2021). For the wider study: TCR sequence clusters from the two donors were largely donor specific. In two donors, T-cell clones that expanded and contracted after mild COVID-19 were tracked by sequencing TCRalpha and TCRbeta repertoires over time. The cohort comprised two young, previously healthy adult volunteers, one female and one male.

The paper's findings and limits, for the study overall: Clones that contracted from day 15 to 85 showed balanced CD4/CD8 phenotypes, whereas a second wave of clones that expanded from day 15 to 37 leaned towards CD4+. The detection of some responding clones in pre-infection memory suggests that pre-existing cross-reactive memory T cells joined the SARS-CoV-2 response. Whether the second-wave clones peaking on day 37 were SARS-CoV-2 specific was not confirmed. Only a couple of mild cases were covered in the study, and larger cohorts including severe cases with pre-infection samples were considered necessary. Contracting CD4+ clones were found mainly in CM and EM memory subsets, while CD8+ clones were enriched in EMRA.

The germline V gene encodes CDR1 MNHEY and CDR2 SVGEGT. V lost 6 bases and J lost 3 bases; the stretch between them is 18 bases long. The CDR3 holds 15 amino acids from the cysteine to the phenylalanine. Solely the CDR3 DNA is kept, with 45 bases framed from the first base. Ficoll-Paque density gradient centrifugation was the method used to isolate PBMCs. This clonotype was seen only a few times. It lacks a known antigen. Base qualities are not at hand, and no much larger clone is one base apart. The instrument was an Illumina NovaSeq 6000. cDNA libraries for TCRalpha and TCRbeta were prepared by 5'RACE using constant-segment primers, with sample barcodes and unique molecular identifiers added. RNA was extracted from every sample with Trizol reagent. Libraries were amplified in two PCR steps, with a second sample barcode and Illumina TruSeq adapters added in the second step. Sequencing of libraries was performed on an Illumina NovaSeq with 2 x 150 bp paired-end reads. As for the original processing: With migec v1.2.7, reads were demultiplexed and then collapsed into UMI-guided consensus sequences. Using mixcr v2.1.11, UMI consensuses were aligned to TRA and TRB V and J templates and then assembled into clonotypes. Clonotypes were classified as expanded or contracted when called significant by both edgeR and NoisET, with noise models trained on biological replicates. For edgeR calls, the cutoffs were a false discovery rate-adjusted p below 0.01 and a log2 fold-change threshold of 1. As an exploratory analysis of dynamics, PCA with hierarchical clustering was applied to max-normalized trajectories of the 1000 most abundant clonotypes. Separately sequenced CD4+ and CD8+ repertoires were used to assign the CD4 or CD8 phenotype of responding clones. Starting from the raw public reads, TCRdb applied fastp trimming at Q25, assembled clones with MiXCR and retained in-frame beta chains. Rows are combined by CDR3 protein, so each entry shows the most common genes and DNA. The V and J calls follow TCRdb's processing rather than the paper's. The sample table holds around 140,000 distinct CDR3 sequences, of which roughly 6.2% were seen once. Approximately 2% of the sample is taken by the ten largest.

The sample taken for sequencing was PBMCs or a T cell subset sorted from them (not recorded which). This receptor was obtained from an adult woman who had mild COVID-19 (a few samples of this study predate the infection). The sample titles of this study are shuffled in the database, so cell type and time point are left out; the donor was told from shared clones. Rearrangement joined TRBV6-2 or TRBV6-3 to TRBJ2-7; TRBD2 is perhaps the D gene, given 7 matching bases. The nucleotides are TGTGCCAGCAGCCCTCTGGGGAGGGGGGACTACGAGCAGTACTTC. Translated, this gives CASSPLGRGDYEQYF.